Given below is one T cell receptor beta chain in context. Participants reported their clinical history, and cohort assignment relied on those reports. The record originates from a study of blood T cell repertoires in COVID-19. Study as a whole: PBMCs, B-cell-depleted T cells, or T cells provided the cDNA or gDNA that made up the material.

CDR1 and CDR2 from the germline V gene are ENHRY and SYGVKD. The V and J ends lost 10 bases and 1 base, in that order; junction bases with no gene match: 6. CDR3 length: 13 residues. Authors' processing steps: Counts of nucleated cells, estimated from reference gene primer amplification, were obtained. Profiling relied on immunoSEQ multiplex PCR, and the TCRdb table lists in-frame clones only, not all of them. For V, J and clone size, that table is used; D and trimming come from the DNA. Counted here are a few hundred thousand clones, more than 85% occurring once; the ten biggest clones make up approximately 17%.

This receptor was taken from a woman between 25 and 40 years old who had recovered from COVID-19. V is TRBV10-3 and J is TRBJ1-1; 7 positions agree with TRBD1. The sequencing sample was made of PBMCs or T cells enriched from blood (not recorded which). The CDR3 region is CATQRDRNTEAFF. CDR3 coding DNA: TGTGCCACCCAACGGGACAGGAACACTGAAGCTTTCTTT.